This TCR beta chain is from a study of T cell repertoires in cytomegalovirus infection. Study context: Indications of both CMV infection and matching HLA type were provided by public TCR beta signatures.

A note on this clonotype: Its antigen is not known.

Regarding the study as a whole: Frequencies of public TCR beta families were cumulated, and this identified carriers of CMV plus the relevant HLA. HLA-C-restricted TCR beta clonotypes specific for CMV led the ex vivo response.

TCRdb passed the reads through MiXCR, listing each CDR3 protein once. The sample holds approximately 260,000 distinct CDR3 sequences, about 15% seen once. This clonotype originated in a human donor in good health (CMV status not recorded). Some clones in this sample may be carry-over from other donors' samples. Specimen: CD8+ T cells from PBMCs.

CDR3: CASRDGTERNEKLFF. CDR3 sequence (DNA): TGTGCCAGCAGGGATGGGACAGAGAGGAATGAAAAACTGTTTTTT. The chain joins TRBV6-5 to TRBJ1-4; 7 bases line up with TRBD1. This CDR3 is built from 15 residues. Per the germline V gene, CDR1 is MNHEY and CDR2 is SVGAGI. V lost 6 bases, J lost 5 bases, and 9 bases stayed unmatched.